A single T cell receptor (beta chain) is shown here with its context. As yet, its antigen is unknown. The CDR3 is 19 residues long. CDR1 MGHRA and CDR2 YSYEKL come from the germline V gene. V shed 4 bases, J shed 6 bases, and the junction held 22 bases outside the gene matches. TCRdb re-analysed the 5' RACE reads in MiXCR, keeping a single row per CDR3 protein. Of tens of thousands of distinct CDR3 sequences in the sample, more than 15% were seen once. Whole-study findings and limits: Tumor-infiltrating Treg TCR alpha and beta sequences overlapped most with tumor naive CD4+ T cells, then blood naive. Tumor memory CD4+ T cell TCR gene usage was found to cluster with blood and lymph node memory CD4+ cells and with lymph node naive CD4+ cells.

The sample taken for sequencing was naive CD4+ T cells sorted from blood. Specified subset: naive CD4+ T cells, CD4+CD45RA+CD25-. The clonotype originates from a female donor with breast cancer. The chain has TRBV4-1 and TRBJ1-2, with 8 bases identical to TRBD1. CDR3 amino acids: CASSPQVTTSNRGANGYTF. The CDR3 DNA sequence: TGCGCCAGCAGCCCCCAGGTGACAACTTCGAACAGGGGGGCGAATGGCTACACCTTC.